The rows below give T cell receptor beta chains drawn from one sample of a study of shared clonotypes between healthy human individuals. The data were produced by immunoSEQ multiplex PCR, yet TCRdb's version contains in-frame clones alone and is incomplete. This sample carries millions of clones, just over 90% of them seen once, and the ten largest clones take about 1.8%. Sequenced input: naive CD8+ T cells from PBMCs. The origin of the receptors is a young man in good health. Some clones in this sample may be carry-over from other donors' samples. Both conserved end residues are part of each CDR3. The order of the fields is clone size, J gene, V gene, D gene, CDR3 protein, CDR3 DNA. The D gene is left open where the match is weak. The listing skips clone size in some rows; elsewhere it reads once, few, many or a size class.

NA	TRBJ2-1	TRBV7-3	TRBD2	CASSEGTSGNEQFF	TGTGCCAGCAGCGAGGGGACTAGCGGAAATGAGCAGTTCTTC
NA	TRBJ2-7	TRBV7-9	NA	CASSWEMKGIYEQYF	TGTGCCAGCAGCTGGGAAATGAAAGGGATCTACGAGCAGTACTTC
NA	TRBJ2-7	TRBV27	NA	CASSYGTPSYEQYF	TGTGCCAGCAGCTATGGGACACCCTCCTACGAGCAGTACTTC
NA	TRBJ2-7	TRBV7-9	NA	CASSDYEQYF	TGTGCCAGCAGCGATTACGAGCAGTACTTC
NA	TRBJ1-2	TRBV19	NA	CASSEWARFGGYTF	TGTGCCAGTAGTGAGTGGGCGCGGTTCGGCGGCTACACCTTC
few	TRBJ2-7	TRBV7-3	NA	CASSPGFYEQYF	TGTGCCAGCAGCCCCGGCTTCTACGAGCAGTACTTC
NA	TRBJ2-7	TRBV5-1	NA	CASSFSGGSNEQYF	TGCGCCAGCAGCTTCTCCGGGGGAAGCAACGAGCAGTACTTC
NA	TRBJ2-3	TRBV11-2	NA	CASRQDGGWRGTDTQYF	TGTGCCAGCAGACAAGACGGGGGCTGGAGAGGCACAGATACGCAGTATTTT
NA	TRBJ1-5	TRBV5-5	NA	CASSPRGLEIYQPQHF	TGTGCCAGCAGCCCGCGGGGGCTGGAAATCTATCAGCCCCAGCATTTT
NA	TRBJ2-5	TRBV6-6	NA	CASSYSSGDQYF	TGTGCCAGCAGTTACTCGTCCGGGGACCAGTACTTC
once	TRBJ2-7	TRBV7-6	TRBD1	CASSYDRGSYEQYF	TGTGCCAGCAGCTACGACAGGGGGTCCTACGAGCAGTACTTC
NA	TRBJ1-1	TRBV7-3	NA	CASSLYGQPMNTEAFF	TGTGCCAGCAGCTTATATGGACAGCCTATGAACACTGAAGCTTTCTTT
NA	TRBJ2-7	TRBV7-9	TRBD1	CATQAGDRDHEQYF	TGTGCCACCCAGGCCGGGGACAGGGACCACGAGCAGTACTTC
once	TRBJ2-1	TRBV7-9	TRBD2	CASSRGTSERDEQFF	TGTGCCAGCAGCCGGGGAACTAGCGAGAGGGATGAGCAGTTCTTC
NA	TRBJ2-2	TRBV9	NA	CASSPSRGGNTGELFF	TGTGCCAGCAGCCCTAGTAGGGGGGGAAACACCGGGGAGCTGTTTTTT
NA	TRBJ2-5	TRBV6-5	NA	CASRGAVQETQYF	TGTGCCAGCAGGGGAGCGGTCCAAGAGACCCAGTACTTC
NA	TRBJ2-7	TRBV5-4	NA	CASSLHVVEGGPYEQYF	TGTGCCAGCAGCCTACACGTCGTAGAGGGGGGCCCCTACGAGCAGTACTTC
NA	TRBJ1-2	TRBV7-6	NA	CASSLGEGRGPYGYTF	TGTGCCAGCAGCTTAGGGGAAGGGCGAGGTCCCTATGGCTACACCTTC
NA	TRBJ1-1	TRBV21-1	NA	CASSKISDVSQAFF	TGTGCCAGCAGCAAAATCTCAGACGTCAGTCAGGCTTTCTTT
NA	TRBJ2-7	TRBV4-2	TRBD2	CASSQVPSGIYEQYF	TGTGCCAGCAGCCAAGTACCTAGCGGGATTTACGAGCAGTACTTC
NA	TRBJ2-1	TRBV10-3	NA	CAISDVRDPSSYNEQFF	TGTGCCATCAGTGATGTTCGGGATCCGTCCTCCTACAATGAGCAGTTCTTC
NA	TRBJ1-1	TRBV11-2	NA	CASSTRQVWDTEAFF	TGTGCCAGCAGCACTCGACAGGTTTGGGACACTGAAGCTTTCTTT